Each of the 26 T cell receptor beta chains below was sequenced from the same sample in a study of blood T cell repertoires in COVID-19. The method was immunoSEQ multiplex PCR; TCRdb's version includes in-frame clones alone and lacks a portion of them. The table lists about 200,000 clones, 82% of them singletons. Sequenced sample: PBMCs or T cells enriched from blood (not recorded which). These receptors came from a woman in her sixties or seventies with acute COVID-19.

The chain is built from TRBV5-1 and TRBJ1-3; 8 nucleotides align to TRBD1. The CDR3 totals 16 residues. After removal of 0 bases from V and 4 bases from J, the junction contained 6 bases not matched to a gene. Germline V gene data show CDR1 as SGHRS and CDR2 as YFSETQ. DNA for the CDR3: TGCGCCAGCAGCTTGGCTGCAGGGGGCGTCGGAAACACCATATATTTT. Amino acids: CASSLAAGGVGNTIYF.

The chain has TRBV3-1 (or the pseudogene TRBV3-2) and TRBJ2-3; TRBD2 aligns across 12 bases. Per germline, CDR1 LGHDT and CDR2 YNNKEL (reference sequence). The ends lost 1 base at V and 3 bases at J; junction bases unmatched: 5. The CDR3 runs to 17 residues. The CDR3 reads CASSQVASGGATDTQYF. For the CDR3, the DNA is TGTGCCAGCAGCCAAGTTGCTAGCGGGGGGGCAACAGATACGCAGTATTTT.

The rearrangement links TRBV19 to TRBJ2-3, with 12 nucleotides matching TRBD2. The germline V gene encodes CDR1 LNHDA and CDR2 SQIVND (reference sequence). The ends lost 2 bases at V and 4 bases at J; junction bases unmatched: 4. CDR3 length: 16 amino acids. CDR3 bases: TGTGCCAGTAGTATACTAGCGGGGGGGCGCGCAGATACGCAGTATTTT. This translates into CASSILAGGRADTQYF.

The chain links TRBV10-3 to TRBJ1-6; D unclear. Per the germline V gene, CDR1 is ENHRY and CDR2 is SYGVKD. The CDR3 consists of 14 residues. Trimming cost V 7 bases and J 7 bases, with 14 bases left between them. The CDR3 DNA sequence: TGTGCCATCACTGCGGCCGAACCCAATTCACCCCTCCACTTT. This translates into CAITAAEPNSPLHF.

The CDR3 DNA is TGTGCCAGTAGTAATCAGTACCAAGAGACCCAGTACTTC. It specifies CASSNQYQETQYF. The chain recombines TRBV19 with TRBJ2-5, with D uncertain. The CDR3 has 13 amino acids. The germline CDR1 and CDR2 sequences are LNHDA and SQIVND (reference sequence). V shed 4 bases and J shed 0 bases, with 6 bases lying between them.

J is TRBJ1-2 and V is TRBV20-1; D remains unclear. V dropped 3 bases and J dropped 2 bases, with 7 bases sitting between them. Germline values: CDR1 DFQATT, CDR2 SNEGSKA (reference sequence). This CDR3 has 12 residues. CDR3 loop: CSASEGNYGYTF. CDR3 nucleotide sequence: TGCAGTGCTAGTGAGGGCAACTATGGCTACACCTTC.

The chain uses TRBV18 and TRBJ1-1, with D perhaps matching TRBD1 (6 bases). Germline loops: CDR1 KGHSH, CDR2 LQKENI. There are 13 residues in the CDR3. V was cut by 8 bases and J by 7 bases, with 17 bases left in between. CDR3 residues: CASAALQDSEAFF. The DNA of the CDR3 is TGTGCCAGCGCTGCACTCCAGGACAGTGAAGCTTTCTTT.

The rearrangement uses TRBV14 and TRBJ2-7, with 11 bases lining up with TRBD2. With 0 bases clipped from V and 9 bases from J, the junction kept 7 bases outside the gene matches. Germline-derived CDR1 and CDR2 are SGHDN and FVKESK. This CDR3 contains 15 residues. CDR3: CASSQELTSGTRQYF. The CDR3 nucleotides are TGTGCCAGCAGCCAAGAGTTGACTAGCGGGACTAGGCAGTACTTC.

The chain is built from TRBV10-2 and TRBJ2-5, with D tentatively TRBD1 (5 bases). Germline loops: CDR1 WSHSY, CDR2 SAAADI. The length of the CDR3 is 12 residues. V was shortened by 8 bases and J by 1 base, with 8 bases between the two germline ends. The CDR3 region has the DNA TGCGCCAGCGGGGCAGGCCAAGAGACCCAGTACTTC. Protein sequence: CASGAGQETQYF.

The V call is TRBV25-1, the J call TRBJ2-1; D is possibly TRBD1 (5 bases). This CDR3 contains 13 residues. V was shortened by 7 bases and J by 8 bases, with 15 bases between the two germline ends. Germline CDR1 and CDR2: MGHDK and SYGVNS. The CDR3 DNA is TGTGCCAGCACCTCCTTTCTGGGGCATGAGCAGTTCTTC. This translates into CASTSFLGHEQFF.

The chain uses TRBV30 and TRBJ2-7; the match to TRBD1 covers 7 bases. Per germline, CDR1 GTSNPN and CDR2 SVGIG (reference sequence). J lost 3 bases, V lost 1 base, and 3 bases had no gene match. This CDR3 is 13 amino acids long. The CDR3 bases are TGTGCCTGGAGTGGACAGGGTCTCTACGAGCAGTACTTC. Translation: CAWSGQGLYEQYF.

This clone was observed once. This sequence joins TRBV3-1 (or the pseudogene TRBV3-2) and TRBJ2-5, with 9 bases that match TRBD1. After removal of 5 bases from V and 2 bases from J, the junction contained 6 bases not matched to a gene. The CDR3 runs to 15 residues. Germline values: CDR1 LGHDT, CDR2 YNNKEL (reference sequence). CDR3 sequence reads: CASSFPGQGQETQYF. For the CDR3, the DNA is TGTGCCAGCAGCTTTCCGGGACAGGGACAAGAGACCCAGTACTTC.

V usage is TRBV27 and J usage is TRBJ2-7; 11 nucleotides agree with TRBD2. V dropped 3 bases and J dropped 3; count of bases not matched to a gene: 10. CDR3 length: 17 amino acids. Germline V CDR1 and CDR2: MNHEY, SMNVEV (reference sequence). This CDR3 is CASSFRTSGSLVYEQYF. The CDR3 DNA reads as TGTGCCAGCAGTTTCCGCACTAGCGGGAGCTTGGTCTACGAGCAGTACTTC.

This clone was found once. The rearrangement uses TRBV9 and TRBJ1-6; D possibly corresponds to TRBD1 (5 bases). The CDR3 is 15 residues long. V was clipped by 0 bases and J by 10 bases, with 14 bases between them. Per germline, CDR1 SGDLS and CDR2 YYNGEE. The CDR3 here is CASSVGQGFSSPLHF. CDR3 DNA sequence: TGTGCCAGCAGCGTAGGGCAGGGTTTCTCCTCACCCCTCCACTTT.

The V gene is TRBV5-1, the J gene TRBJ1-1; unclear D gene. The germline V gene has CDR1 SGHRS and CDR2 YFSETQ. The ends were cut back, 0 bases at V and 4 bases at J, with 10 bases in the middle. The CDR3 extends over 14 amino acids. In nucleotides, the CDR3 is TGCGCCAGCAGCTTGGGTGATGGGAGCACTGAAGCTTTCTTT. This sequence encodes CASSLGDGSTEAFF.

The rearrangement uses TRBV7-9 and TRBJ2-5, with a possible D match to TRBD2 (6 bases). CDR3 size: 11 residues. Trimming took off 6 bases at V and 9 bases at J, with 11 bases between the two ends. In germline, CDR1 is SEHNR, CDR2 FQNEAQ (reference sequence). CDR3 DNA sequence: TGTGCCAGCAGTCCTTGGGGGGCCCAGTACTTC. The encoded protein is CASSPWGAQYF.

This clone is a singleton in its sample. This chain uses TRBV11-2 with TRBJ1-1; 8 bases match TRBD1. CDR3 length: 13 amino acids. Germline CDR1 SGHAT, CDR2 FQNNGV. Trimming removed 8 bases from V and 11 bases from J; junction bases left unmatched: 13. The CDR3 DNA is TGTGCCAGCGGAGCTTCAAGGCAGGGGGCCGCTTTCTTT. It is translated as CASGASRQGAAFF.

This chain uses TRBV3-1 (or the pseudogene TRBV3-2) with TRBJ1-5; D uncertain. V was pared by 6 bases and J by 2 bases, with 14 bases between. This CDR3 is built from 15 residues. Germline lookup yields CDR1 LGHDT and CDR2 YNNKEL (reference sequence). CDR3: CASSPGSGGNQPQHF. In nucleotides, the CDR3 is TGTGCCAGCAGTCCGGGATCTGGTGGCAATCAGCCCCAGCATTTT.

This clone showed up just a few times. The gene calls are TRBV28 and TRBJ1-2, with 9 bases identical to TRBD1. From germline, CDR1 is MDHEN and CDR2 SYDVKM. The J segment lost 3 bases and the V segment lost 5 bases, leaving 4 bases of the junction unmatched. The CDR3 spans 14 residues. CDR3 sequence: CASSTGTGHYGYTF. The DNA for the CDR3 is TGTGCCAGCAGTACCGGGACAGGGCACTATGGCTACACCTTC.

The chain employs TRBV7-8 and TRBJ1-2, with 8 bases aligning to TRBD1. Germline values: CDR1 SGHVS, CDR2 FQNEAQ. Losses at the gene ends were 2 bases for V and 8 bases for J; bases not matched to a gene: 13. This CDR3 spans 16 amino acids. The CDR3 nucleotides are TGTGCCAGCAGCTTACTGAGGGTGGGAACAGGGGGAGGCTACACCTTC. This gives the protein CASSLLRVGTGGGYTF.

This chain uses TRBV3-1 (or the pseudogene TRBV3-2) with TRBJ2-7; 8 bases map to TRBD1. V shed 2 bases, J shed 4 bases, and the junction held 7 bases outside the gene matches. The CDR3 has 15 residues. Germline V gene sequence: CDR1 LGHDT, CDR2 YNNKEL (reference sequence). Written as DNA, the CDR3 is TGTGCCAGCAGCCAAACATGGACAGGGAGGTACGAGCAGTACGTC. It encodes CASSQTWTGRYEQYV.

J is TRBJ2-1 and V is TRBV9; D might be TRBD2 (6 bases). The CDR3 sequence is 17 residues long. Germline CDR1 reads SGDLS; CDR2 reads YYNGEE. V shed 1 base and J shed 0 bases, with 14 bases lying between them. The CDR3 sequence: CASSVSLGTPSYNEQFF. The DNA of the CDR3 is TGTGCCAGCAGCGTATCCCTCGGGACTCCCTCCTACAATGAGCAGTTCTTC.

The chain has TRBV15 and TRBJ2-2; the D gene is possibly TRBD1 (6 bases). CDR1 and CDR2 from the germline V gene are LNHNV and YYDKDF (reference sequence). The CDR3 covers 16 residues. V was shortened by 3 bases and J by 1 base, with 12 bases between the two germline ends. For the CDR3, the DNA is TGTGCCACCAGCAGCAACAGGGTCCAGAACACCGGGGAGCTGTTTTTT. Amino acids: CATSSNRVQNTGELFF.

Worth noting for this clone: This specimen includes other DNA sequences encoding the same CDR3. The chain is built from TRBV9 and TRBJ2-5; 11 nucleotides line up with TRBD2. Germline V lookup: CDR1 SGDLS, CDR2 YYNGEE. The CDR3 has 16 amino acids. The trim removed 3 bases at V and 1 base at J, leaving 5 bases unmatched. Here the CDR3 reads CASSASGTSGQETQYF. The CDR3 nucleotides read TGTGCCAGCAGCGCCTCCGGGACTAGCGGCCAAGAGACCCAGTACTTC. Together with reference TRBV9 and TRBJ2-5, the CDR3 gives the full variable domain: DSGVTQTPKHLITATGQRVTLRCSPRSGDLSVYWYQQSLDQGLQFLIQYYNGEERAKGNILERFSAQQFPDLHSELNLSSLELGDSALYFCASSASGTSGQETQYFGPGTRLLVL.

The CDR3 region is CAIRPGTGDGYTF. CDR3 nucleotides: TGTGCCATCAGACCCGGGACGGGAGATGGCTACACCTTC. The chain combines TRBV10-3 with TRBJ1-2; a possible D gene is TRBD1 (5 bases). The germline gives CDR1 ENHRY, CDR2 SYGVKD. This CDR3 comprises 13 residues. Trimming pared 6 bases from V and 6 bases from J, leaving 14 bases between.

V gene TRBV7-9 combines with J gene TRBJ2-7; D remains ambiguous. In germline, CDR1 is SEHNR, CDR2 FQNEAQ (reference sequence). Trimming left V 3 bases short and J 0 bases short, with 6 bases between. This CDR3 region has 13 residues. The CDR3 region is CASSLPTSYEQYF. CDR3 bases: TGTGCCAGCAGCTTGCCTACCTCCTACGAGCAGTACTTC.